This T cell receptor beta chain was obtained from a study of blood T cell repertoires in COVID-19 (dated by TCRdb to 2018 to 2020). Context from the whole study: Samples covering the acute and convalescent phases of COVID-19 were provided by collaborators in the United States, Italy and Spain. The prospective study material was composed of cDNA or gDNA derived from T cells, B-cell-depleted T cells, or PBMCs. The dataset comprised deeply sampled blood TCRbeta repertoires from subjects exposed to, actively infected with, or recovered from COVID-19. The repertoires were made available in a free public database intended to serve as a resource for research on the immune response to SARS-CoV-2. Samples came from the ongoing ImmuneRACE study (first 160 participants) plus 1,254 subjects from 6 global collaborators. Sample metadata almost always included a de-identified subject ID, COVID-19 status, age in years and sex. Where available, HLA class I and class II types were obtained from metadata supplied by the sample provider rather than from assay-based typing. The full study reports these points: The quantity of clinical and demographic metadata differed by source and by participant and was supplied without curation.

Regarding this clone: What antigen it recognizes has not been identified. No clone much larger than this one lies a single base away; base qualities are absent.

The collaborating institutions used their own protocols to collect whole blood in K2EDTA tubes. For TCRbeta analysis, collaborators shipped samples in one of three forms: frozen whole blood, isolated PBMCs, or DNA extracted from either of those sample types. V and J are trimmed by 5 bases and 4 bases, and the gene matches miss 16 bases of the junction. Per the germline V gene (reference sequence), SEHNR is the CDR1 and FQNEAQ is the CDR2. Counted from cysteine to phenylalanine, this CDR3 has 17 amino acids. The read is trimmed to its CDR3 DNA, 51 bases read in frame from base 1. TCRbeta CDR3 regions were amplified from genomic DNA using the immunoSEQ Assay, a bias-controlled multiplex PCR. For the original study's pipeline: The number of nucleated cells in each sample was estimated from the amplification of reference gene primers within the assay. To quantify the absolute abundance of each unique TCRbeta CDR3 rearrangement, sequence reads were collapsed and filtered. For each sample, productive Simpson clonality was calculated as the square root of Simpson's diversity index over productive rearrangements. TCRdb stores this immuneACCESS table with in-frame sequences only. Part of the clones is absent; in the studies checked, under half of the shortfall reflects unresolved V genes, and no reason is known for the rest. V, J and clone size derive from that table, while D and trimming were established from the DNA sequence. A total of some 120,000 clones appear in this sample, under 95% of them only once. The ten biggest clones cover around 3.8% of the sample.

The sample was peripheral blood. The clonotype comes from a man aged 45-65 years with active COVID-19. The V and J segments used are TRBV7-9 and TRBJ1-2; 7 central nucleotides agree with TRBD1. The bases are TGTGCCAGCAGCGGCTTGAACAGGGACAGTCATCTCTATGGCTACACCTTC. Protein translation: CASSGLNRDSHLYGYTF.